The 2 T cell receptor beta chains presented below share a single source sample, sequenced in a study of regulatory T cells in long-lasting Graves disease. Time point described: newly diagnosed GD, antithyroid drugs for less than 3 months. From RNA extracted from PBMCs, the TCR library was made. iRepertoire HTBI primers and Arm-PCR of CDR3 regions built TCR beta libraries. TCRdb itself ran the multiplex PCR reads through MiXCR, one entry per CDR3 protein. This sample has hundreds of thousands of distinct CDR3 sequences, with roughly 12% found just once. These data also featured in a second study, about T cells in Graves' hyperthyroidism and ophthalmopathy.

The sequenced sample was peripheral blood mononuclear cells (PBMCs), obtained at new diagnosis, from a patient treated with antithyroid drugs. The receptors originated from a man between 25 and 39 years old with Graves disease.

Ten or more counts support this clonotype. This rearrangement joins TRBV7-2 to TRBJ2-1; D is possibly TRBD2 (6 bases). Trimming shortened V by 6 bases and J by 3 bases, and 9 bases separated the two germline ends. The CDR3 contains 13 residues. Germline CDR1 is SGHTA and CDR2 is FQGNSA. In DNA form, the CDR3 reads TGTGCCAGCAGTCTAGCGCGCTACAATGAGCAGTTCTTC. It yields the protein CASSLARYNEQFF.

In this sample, this clonotype turned up many times. J is TRBJ2-3 and V is TRBV29-1; tentatively, D is TRBD1 or TRBD2 (5 bases each). Trimming cost V 3 bases and J 2 bases, with 15 bases left between them. The CDR3 loop spans 15 amino acids. Germline V gene lookup returns CDR1 SQVTM and CDR2 ANQGSEA. CDR3 bases: TGCAGCGTTGATGGGGACCGAGACCTCACAGATACGCAGTATTTT. This sequence encodes CSVDGDRDLTDTQYF.